This entry lists 9 T cell receptor beta chains sequenced from one sample in a study of regulatory T cells in long-lasting Graves disease (dated by TCRdb to the early 2020s). What this sample's time point label stands for: newly diagnosed GD, antithyroid drugs for less than 3 months. For both TCR sequencing and RNA sequencing, RNA was extracted from PBMCs using TRIzol. Library generation was performed with multiplex PCR. The sample was run on an Illumina HiSeq 4000. TCR beta libraries were built with iRepertoire HTBI primers and Arm-PCR amplification of CDR3 regions. TCRdb cleaned the public reads at Q25 with fastp, built clones with MiXCR and kept in-frame beta chains. Each record represents a unique CDR3 protein, reported with the most common genes and DNA among its rows. Present in this sample are about 530,000 distinct CDR3 sequences, more than 15% of which were seen just once. More than 20% of the sample belongs to the ten largest clones.

A further study also used this sample, focusing on T cells in Graves' hyperthyroidism and ophthalmopathy.

Sequencing was performed on peripheral blood mononuclear cells (PBMCs), taken at new diagnosis, from a patient treated with antithyroid drugs. The receptors were gathered from a woman aged 40-65 years with Graves disease. Donor details come from another sample of the same person, matched by shared clones.

This clonotype was seen a handful of times. The rearrangement joins TRBV29-1 to TRBJ2-5, with D perhaps TRBD2 (5 bases). Trimming pared 6 bases from V and 1 base from J, leaving 12 bases between. This CDR3 spans 13 amino acids. CDR1 is SQVTM and CDR2 is ANQGSEA in the germline V gene. The CDR3 spells CSVSLGSQETQYF. CDR3 nucleotides: TGCAGCGTGAGCCTGGGGAGCCAAGAGACCCAGTACTTC.

This sequence joins TRBV10-3 and TRBJ1-6, with TRBD1 as a possible D gene (6 bases). CDR3 length: 14 amino acids. The germline CDR1 and CDR2 sequences are ENHRY and SYGVKD. V was cut by 7 bases and J by 10 bases, with 17 bases left in between. The CDR3 sequence is CAINFGGAGSPLHF. DNA of the CDR3: TGTGCCATCAATTTTGGGGGGGCCGGCTCACCCCTCCACTTT.

Many counts were recorded for this clonotype. This chain uses TRBV3-1 with TRBJ2-5, with D unclear. V lost 1 base, J lost 0 bases, and 12 bases lay in between. The CDR3 loop spans 16 amino acids. Germline V gives CDR1 LGHDT, CDR2 YNNKEL (reference sequence). Here the CDR3 DNA reads TGTGCCAGCAGCCAAGTAGCTACACCTTACCAAGAGACCCAGTACTTC. This translates into CASSQVATPYQETQYF.

V gene TRBV5-1 combines with J gene TRBJ1-1, with D possibly matching TRBD1 (6 bases). The CDR3 runs 14 residues. Germline assignment: CDR1 SGHRS and CDR2 YFSETQ. V was shortened by 1 base and J by 6 bases, with 13 bases between the two germline ends. CDR3: CASSLLQGSSEAFF. CDR3 nucleotides: TGCGCCAGCAGCTTGTTACAGGGATCTTCTGAAGCTTTCTTT.

This clonotype was recorded at least ten times. The chain carries TRBV6-1 and TRBJ1-2, with 11 bases identical to TRBD1. J was trimmed by 7 bases and V by 7 bases; bases with no gene match: 5. Germline lookup yields CDR1 MNHNS and CDR2 SASEGT. This CDR3 is built from 13 residues. The CDR3 coding sequence is TGTGCCAGCACCCTGGGACAGGGGGGTGGCTACACCTTC. Protein product: CASTLGQGGGYTF.

This clonotype showed up many times. The V and J genes are TRBV7-9 and TRBJ2-7; the D gene is possibly TRBD2 (6 bases). This CDR3 is 12 amino acids long. Per the germline V gene, CDR1 is SEHNR and CDR2 is FQNEAQ (reference sequence). Trimming removed 1 base from V and 7 bases from J, with 8 bases in between. For the CDR3, the DNA is TGTGCCAGCAGCTTAGGGAGGGTTGAGCAGTACTTC. It yields the protein CASSLGRVEQYF.

This clonotype was picked up many times. The chain couples TRBV7-2 to TRBJ1-6, with 9 bases identical to TRBD1. The CDR3 covers 15 residues. V lost 1 base to trimming and J lost 10 bases; unmatched junction nucleotides: 5. Germline CDR1 is SGHTA and CDR2 is FQGNSA. Here the CDR3 reads CASSLVTGGHSPLHF. Written as DNA, the CDR3 is TGTGCCAGCAGCTTAGTGACAGGGGGACACTCACCCCTCCACTTT.

The rearrangement links TRBV4-1 to TRBJ1-4, with 9 bases matching TRBD1. The germline V gene has CDR1 MGHRA and CDR2 YSYEKL. V was clipped by 3 bases and J by 8 bases; unmatched bases: 7. This CDR3 is built from 15 residues. CDR3 sequence: CASSHTGTGYEKLFF. The CDR3 DNA reads as TGCGCCAGCAGCCATACCGGGACAGGGTACGAAAAACTGTTTTTT.

The chain combines TRBV5-6 with TRBJ1-2; D might be TRBD1 (6 bases). Germline lookup yields CDR1 SGHDT and CDR2 YYEEEE. The V gene lost 6 bases and the J gene lost 4 bases, with 19 bases spanning the gap. CDR3 length: 15 residues. In DNA, the CDR3 is TGTGCCAGCAACGTGGGACAACCACAATTCTATGGCTACACCTTC. Translating it yields CASNVGQPQFYGYTF.